These T cell receptor beta chains were read from a single sample in a study of T cells in Graves' hyperthyroidism and ophthalmopathy. TCRdb reprocessed the multiplex PCR reads with MiXCR, giving one entry per CDR3 protein. The sample includes hundreds of thousands of distinct CDR3 sequences, 20% to 25% seen only once; the top ten take 34%. Sequencing was performed on blood. The receptor set was obtained from a man aged 30-40 years with Graves' ophthalmopathy. The CDR3 runs from the conserved cysteine through the conserved F or W. Part of the rows lack a size; the others show once, few, many or a class for expanded clones.

>TRBJ2-7|TRBV5-1|few
CATKTDYGEQYF
>TRBJ2-2|TRBV5-1|.
CASSIREGGELFF
>TRBJ1-5|TRBV20-1|.
CSAASWRSNQPQHF
>TRBJ2-1|TRBV6-2/TRBV6-3|.
CASTPGTGGYNEQFF
>TRBJ2-6|TRBV3-1|few
CASSQVGAAGANVLTF
>TRBJ1-5|TRBV7-9|.
CASSSLGSQPQHF
>TRBJ1-5|TRBV20-1|.
CSARTENNQPQHF
>TRBJ1-5|TRBV7-2|.
CASSHRVGNNQPQHF
>TRBJ1-1|TRBV10-1|.
CASSDTLGTEAFF
>TRBJ2-7|TRBV20-1|.
CSARGNLLFEQYF
>TRBJ2-3|TRBV10-1|.
CTSSDNGYRDTQYF
>TRBJ2-7|TRBV6-1|many
CASRTGLADYEQYF
>TRBJ2-5|TRBV20-1|.
CSGLSKETQYF
>TRBJ2-1|TRBV24-1|.
CATSDPGGGASGRIDEQFF
>TRBJ2-7|TRBV5-1|many
CASRLAEVYEQYF
>TRBJ2-5|TRBV6-2/TRBV6-3|.
CVSTGQTQETQYF
>TRBJ2-7|TRBV30|many
CAWSVGGSLHEQYF
>TRBJ2-5|TRBV7-8|many
CASSLAQYQETQYF
>TRBJ2-3|TRBV28|many
CASSKRQLTDTQYF
>TRBJ1-3|TRBV6-1|.
CASRGPSGNTIYF
>TRBJ2-7|TRBV3-1|once
CASSSRSGTGEYEQYF
>TRBJ2-3|TRBV7-2|many
CASSFYRVEDTQYF
>TRBJ2-6|TRBV25-1|few
CASSEFGAGGANVLTF
>TRBJ1-1|TRBV24-1|.
CATRAGANTEAFF
>TRBJ1-5|TRBV6-1|few
CASSEHQSLSNQPQHF
>TRBJ2-3|TRBV20-1|many
CSARNRGRTDTQYF
>TRBJ2-5|TRBV7-9|few
CASSLAEGLVETQYF
>TRBJ2-5|TRBV3-1|many
CASSQEGGLAGQYF
>TRBJ1-1|TRBV7-8|few
CASGGRQNTEAFF
>TRBJ2-7|TRBV6-1|few
CASSYHSGSYEQYF
>TRBJ2-1|TRBV2|few
CASSEQAGGPVEQFF
>TRBJ2-7|TRBV6-1|.
CASSFYGRNYEQYF
>TRBJ2-3|TRBV20-1|few
CSAKGPDSTDTQYF
>TRBJ2-3|TRBV24-1|once
CATSDLSLDTDTQYF
>TRBJ1-5|TRBV20-1|few
CSARSYRGNQPQHF